This TCR beta chain was observed in a study of T cell changes during pregnancy in multiple sclerosis. With 1 base removed from V and 2 bases from J, the gap between germline ends came to 12 bases. This CDR3 has 15 amino acids. Germline V CDR1 and CDR2: SGHTA, FQGNSA. The data were produced by immunoSEQ multiplex PCR, yet TCRdb's version contains in-frame clones alone and is incomplete. Of about 130,000 clones in the sample, less than 97% are singletons; the top ten hold about 0.45%. The TCR originated in a female donor with multiple sclerosis, enrolled in a pregnancy study. This chain links TRBV7-2 with TRBJ2-7; perhaps TRBD1 as D (5 bases). The material sequenced was peripheral blood, taken after pregnancy. DNA of the CDR3: TGTGCCAGCAGCTTAGTGGCGGACACCGCCTACGAGCAGTACTTC. Translating it yields CASSLVADTAYEQYF.